The present TCR beta chain was sequenced within a study of siplizumab effects on memory and regulatory T cells. Comments on this clone: No antigen is known for it.

Notes on the study in general: Suppressive function of proliferating Tregs from siplizumab cultures was not confirmed. Apparently more diverse than memory cells, naive T cells also seemed major alloresponse contributors.

V was pared by 2 bases and J by 3 bases, with 5 bases of the junction left unmatched. CDR1 and CDR2 (germline): SGHRS, YFSETQ. CDR3 length: 15 amino acids. Here immunoSEQ multiplex PCR was the method, and the copy in TCRdb shows in-frame clones only, minus some. The sample contains more than 95,000 clones, 85% to 95% of which appear only once. The specimen sequenced was CD4+ T cells sorted from blood. The source of this sequence is a human donor in good health. V is TRBV5-1 and J is TRBJ2-1; 7 bases are a match to TRBD2. The DNA of the CDR3 is TGCGCCAGCAGCTTTACCGGGACTAACTACAATGAGCAGTTCTTC. Translated: CASSFTGTNYNEQFF.